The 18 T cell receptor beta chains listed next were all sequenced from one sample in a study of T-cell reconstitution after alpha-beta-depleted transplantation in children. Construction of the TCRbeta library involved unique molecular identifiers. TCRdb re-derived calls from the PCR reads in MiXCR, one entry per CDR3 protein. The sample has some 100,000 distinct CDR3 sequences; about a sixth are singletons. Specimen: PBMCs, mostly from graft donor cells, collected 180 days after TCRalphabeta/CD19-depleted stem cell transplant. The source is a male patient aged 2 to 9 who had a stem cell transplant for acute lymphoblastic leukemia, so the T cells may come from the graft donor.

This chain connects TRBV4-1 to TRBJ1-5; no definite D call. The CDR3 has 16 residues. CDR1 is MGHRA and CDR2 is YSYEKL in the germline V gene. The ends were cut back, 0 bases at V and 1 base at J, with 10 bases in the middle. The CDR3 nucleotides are TGCGCCAGCAGCCAAGATGCAGAGCTCAGCAATCAGCCCCAGCATTTT. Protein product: CASSQDAELSNQPQHF.

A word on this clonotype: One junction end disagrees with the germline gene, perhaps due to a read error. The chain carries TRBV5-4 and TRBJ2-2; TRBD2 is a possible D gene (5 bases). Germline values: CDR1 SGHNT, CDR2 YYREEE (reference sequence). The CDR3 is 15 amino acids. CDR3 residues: CASSLGLKNTGELLF. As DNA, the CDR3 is TGTGCCAGCAGCTTGGGACTGAAGAACACCGGGGAGCTGCTTTTT.

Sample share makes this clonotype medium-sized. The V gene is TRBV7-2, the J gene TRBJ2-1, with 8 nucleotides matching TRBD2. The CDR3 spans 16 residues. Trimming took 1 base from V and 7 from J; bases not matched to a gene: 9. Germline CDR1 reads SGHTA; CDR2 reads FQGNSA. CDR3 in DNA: TGTGCCAGCAGCTTAGTTAGGACTAGCCCTTTGAATGAGCAGTTCTTC. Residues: CASSLVRTSPLNEQFF.

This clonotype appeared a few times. CDR3 loop: CASSQEGYTGELFF. CDR3 coding DNA: TGTGCCAGCAGCCAAGAGGGGTACACCGGGGAGCTGTTTTTT. This rearrangement joins TRBV3-1 to TRBJ2-2; no reliable D call. With 0 bases removed from V and 3 bases from J, the gap between germline ends came to 5 bases. Germline V gene lookup returns CDR1 LGHDT and CDR2 YNNKEL (reference sequence). This CDR3 comprises 14 residues.

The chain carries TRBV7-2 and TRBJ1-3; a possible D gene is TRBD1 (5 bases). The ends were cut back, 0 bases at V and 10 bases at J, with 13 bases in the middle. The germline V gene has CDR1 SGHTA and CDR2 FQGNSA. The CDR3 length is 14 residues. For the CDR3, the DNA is TGTGCCAGCAGCTTAGCCGCCGAGGGACGGACCATATATTTT. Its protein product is CASSLAAEGRTIYF.

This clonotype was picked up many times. The CDR3 region has the DNA TGCAGTGCATCAGGGGGCAAGAATGAAAAACTGTTTTTT. Encoded protein: CSASGGKNEKLFF. The chain uses TRBV20-1 and TRBJ1-4; the match to TRBD1 covers 8 bases. CDR1 is DFQATT, CDR2 SNEGSKA, per germline (reference sequence). This CDR3 spans 13 amino acids. V lost 6 bases to trimming and J lost 5 bases; unmatched junction nucleotides: 5.

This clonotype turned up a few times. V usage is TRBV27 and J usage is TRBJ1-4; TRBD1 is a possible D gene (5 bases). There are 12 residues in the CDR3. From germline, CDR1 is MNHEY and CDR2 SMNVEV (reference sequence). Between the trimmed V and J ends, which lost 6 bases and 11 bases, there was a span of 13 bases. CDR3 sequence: CASSPQGGKLFF. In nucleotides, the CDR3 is TGTGCCAGCAGCCCCCAGGGAGGCAAACTGTTTTTT. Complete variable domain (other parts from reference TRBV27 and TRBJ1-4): EAQVTQNPRYLITVTGKKLTVTCSQNMNHEYMSWYRQDPGLGLRQIYYSMNVEVTDKGDVPEGYKVSRKEKRNFPLILESPSPNQTSLYFCASSPQGGKLFFGSGTQLSVL.

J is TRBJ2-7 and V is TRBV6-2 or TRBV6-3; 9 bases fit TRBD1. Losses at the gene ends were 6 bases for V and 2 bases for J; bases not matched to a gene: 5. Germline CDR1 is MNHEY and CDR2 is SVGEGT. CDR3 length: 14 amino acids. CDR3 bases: TGTGCCAGCAGCTCGGGACAGGGTACCTACGAGCAGTACTTC. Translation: CASSSGQGTYEQYF.

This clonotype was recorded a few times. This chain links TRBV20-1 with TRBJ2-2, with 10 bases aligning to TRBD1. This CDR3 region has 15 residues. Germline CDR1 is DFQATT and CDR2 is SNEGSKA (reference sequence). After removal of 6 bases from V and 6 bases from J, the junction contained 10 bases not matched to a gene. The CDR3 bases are TGCAGTGCGGTCCGGACAGGGGGTTCTCCCGGGGAGCTGTTTTTT. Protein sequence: CSAVRTGGSPGELFF.

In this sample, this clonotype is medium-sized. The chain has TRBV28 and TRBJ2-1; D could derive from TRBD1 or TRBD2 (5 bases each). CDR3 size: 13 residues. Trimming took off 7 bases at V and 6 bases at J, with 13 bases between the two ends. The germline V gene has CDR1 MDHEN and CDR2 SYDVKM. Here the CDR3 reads CASKGTASNEQFF. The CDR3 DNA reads TGTGCCAGCAAGGGGACGGCCTCCAATGAGCAGTTCTTC.

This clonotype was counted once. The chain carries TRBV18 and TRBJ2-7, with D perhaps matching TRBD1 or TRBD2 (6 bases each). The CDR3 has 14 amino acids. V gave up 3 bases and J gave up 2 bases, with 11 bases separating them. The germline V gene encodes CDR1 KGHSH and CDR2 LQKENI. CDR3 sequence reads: CASSPIGGPYEQYF. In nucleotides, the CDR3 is TGTGCCAGCTCACCCATCGGGGGCCCCTACGAGCAGTACTTC.

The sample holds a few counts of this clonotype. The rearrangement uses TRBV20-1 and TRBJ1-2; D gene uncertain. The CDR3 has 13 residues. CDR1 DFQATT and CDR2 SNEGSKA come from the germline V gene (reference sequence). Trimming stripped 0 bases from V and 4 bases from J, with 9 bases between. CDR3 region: CSARERYSYGYTF. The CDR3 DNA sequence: TGCAGTGCTAGAGAGAGGTACTCCTATGGCTACACCTTC.

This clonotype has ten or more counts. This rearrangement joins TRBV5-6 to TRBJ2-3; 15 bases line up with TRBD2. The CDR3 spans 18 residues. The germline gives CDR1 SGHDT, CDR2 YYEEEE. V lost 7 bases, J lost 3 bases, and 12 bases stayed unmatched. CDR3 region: CASARTSGGAVWTDTQYF. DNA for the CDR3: TGTGCCAGCGCGAGGACTAGCGGGGGGGCAGTTTGGACAGATACGCAGTATTTT.

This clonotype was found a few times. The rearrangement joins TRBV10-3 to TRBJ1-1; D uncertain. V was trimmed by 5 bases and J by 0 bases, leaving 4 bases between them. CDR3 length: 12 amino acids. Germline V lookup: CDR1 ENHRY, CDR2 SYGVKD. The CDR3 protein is CAISNMNTEAFF. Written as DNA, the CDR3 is TGTGCCATCAGTAATATGAACACTGAAGCTTTCTTT.

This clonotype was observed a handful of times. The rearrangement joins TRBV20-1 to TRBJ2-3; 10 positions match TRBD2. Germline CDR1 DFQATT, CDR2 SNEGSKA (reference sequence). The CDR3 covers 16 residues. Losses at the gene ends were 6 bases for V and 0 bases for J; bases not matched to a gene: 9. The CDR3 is CSAGLASGGSTDTQYF. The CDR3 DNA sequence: TGCAGTGCCGGGTTGGCTAGCGGGGGTAGCACAGATACGCAGTATTTT.

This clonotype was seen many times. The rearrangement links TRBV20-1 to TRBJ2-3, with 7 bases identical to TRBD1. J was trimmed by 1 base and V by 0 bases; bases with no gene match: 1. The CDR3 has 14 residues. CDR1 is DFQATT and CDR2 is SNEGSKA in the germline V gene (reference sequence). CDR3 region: CSARDDRGTDTQYF. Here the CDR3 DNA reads TGCAGTGCTAGAGACGACAGGGGCACAGATACGCAGTATTTT.

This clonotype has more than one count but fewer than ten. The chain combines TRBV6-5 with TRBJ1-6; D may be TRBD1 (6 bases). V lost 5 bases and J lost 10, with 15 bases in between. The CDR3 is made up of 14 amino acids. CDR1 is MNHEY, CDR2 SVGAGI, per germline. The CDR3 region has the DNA TGTGCCAGCAGTCCCCTGGAGGGGGGGTCACCCCTCCACTTT. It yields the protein CASSPLEGGSPLHF.

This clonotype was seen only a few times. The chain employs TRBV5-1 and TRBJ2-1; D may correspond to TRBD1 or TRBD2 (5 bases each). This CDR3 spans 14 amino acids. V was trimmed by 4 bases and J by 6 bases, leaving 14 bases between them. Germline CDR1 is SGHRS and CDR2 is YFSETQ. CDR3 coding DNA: TGCGCCAGCAGCGTCGGGACCCCCGTCAATGAGCAGTTCTTC. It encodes CASSVGTPVNEQFF.